These 19 T cell receptor beta chains were all obtained from the same sample, sequenced in a study of T-cell reconstitution after alpha-beta-depleted transplantation in children. The TCRbeta library incorporated unique molecular identifiers. TCRdb processed the PCR reads anew with MiXCR; each CDR3 protein has one entry. The sample consists of hundreds of thousands of distinct CDR3 sequences, around 10% of them appearing once. Sequences were derived from PBMCs, sampled before TCRalphabeta/CD19-depleted stem cell transplant. The receptor source for this set is a boy under two years old with acute myeloid leukemia, due to receive a stem cell transplant.

This clonotype turned up a few times. In DNA, the CDR3 is TGTGCCACACAGAGGGCTAATCAGCCCCAGCATTTT. Encoded protein: CATQRANQPQHF. The chain links TRBV19 to TRBJ1-5; no firm D call. V was pared by 10 bases and J by 4 bases, with 11 bases between. Looked up from germline, CDR1 is LNHDA and CDR2 is SQIVND (reference sequence). The CDR3 is 12 residues long.

Ten or more counts support this clonotype. This chain connects TRBV24-1 to TRBJ2-3, with D tentatively TRBD2 (5 bases). Trimming removed 3 bases at V and 6 bases at J, with 15 bases between. CDR1 KGHDR and CDR2 SFDVKD come from the germline V gene. The CDR3 has 15 residues. The CDR3 loop reads CATSDAARAGDTQYF. In DNA, the CDR3 is TGTGCCACCAGTGATGCGGCGCGGGCCGGGGATACGCAGTATTTT.

This clonotype was recorded at least ten times. V gene TRBV3-1 combines with J gene TRBJ2-7, with 12 bases lining up with TRBD2. Germline CDR1 LGHDT, CDR2 YNNKEL (reference sequence). V dropped 6 bases and J dropped 7; count of bases not matched to a gene: 7. CDR3 size: 14 residues. The DNA of the CDR3 is TGTGCCAGCAGTCAGACTAGCGGGGGTTATGAGCAGTACTTC. It codes for CASSQTSGGYEQYF.

This clonotype has at least ten counts. CDR3 protein: CASSKGTGNQPQHF. CDR3 in DNA: TGTGCCAGCAGCAAAGGCACAGGGAATCAGCCCCAGCATTTT. V usage is TRBV9 and J usage is TRBJ1-5; the D gene is possibly TRBD1 (6 bases). V dropped 4 bases and J dropped 4 bases, with 12 bases sitting between them. The CDR3 loop spans 14 amino acids. The germline CDR1 and CDR2 sequences are SGDLS and YYNGEE.

This clonotype occurred a few times. CDR3 region: CASSLLGQGTDNEQFF. The DNA for the CDR3 is TGTGCCAGCAGTCTATTAGGGCAGGGGACCGACAATGAGCAGTTCTTC. The J gene is TRBJ2-1, the V gene TRBV6-2 or TRBV6-3; tentatively, D is TRBD1 (6 bases). Germline lookup yields CDR1 MNHEY and CDR2 SVGEGT. V lost 5 bases, J lost 5 bases, and 19 bases lay in between. The CDR3 has 16 amino acids.

This clonotype was seen ten or more times. The rearrangement links TRBV9 to TRBJ2-3; TRBD2 aligns across 9 bases. The junction had 7 bases not matched to a gene; V was cut back by 0 bases and J by 2 bases. Germline V gene data show CDR1 as SGDLS and CDR2 as YYNGEE. The CDR3 spans 17 residues. The DNA for the CDR3 is TGTGCCAGCAGCGTAGATATAGCGGGGGCCCCCACAGATACGCAGTATTTT. This translates into CASSVDIAGAPTDTQYF.

J is TRBJ2-2 and V is TRBV29-1, with 8 positions matching TRBD1. The CDR3 is made up of 16 amino acids. V lost 0 bases, J lost 1 base, and 4 bases stayed unmatched. Germline CDR1 reads SQVTM; CDR2 reads ANQGSEA. CDR3 DNA sequence: TGCAGCGTTGAAGATCTCGGACAGGGGAACACCGGGGAGCTGTTTTTT. Its translation: CSVEDLGQGNTGELFF.

V is TRBV7-2 and J is TRBJ2-7; D may correspond to TRBD1 or TRBD2 (7 bases each). The CDR3 consists of 15 residues. The V gene's germline CDR1 is SGHTA and CDR2 FQGNSA. The V end was cut by 5 bases, the J end by 3 bases, with 17 bases between. This chain's CDR3 is CASSPLQGGFYEQYF. The CDR3 DNA reads TGTGCCAGCAGCCCACTCCAGGGGGGGTTCTACGAGCAGTACTTC.

This clonotype has ten or more counts. The V and J genes are TRBV28 and TRBJ2-7; 10 nucleotides agree with TRBD1. Germline values: CDR1 MDHEN, CDR2 SYDVKM. CDR3 size: 14 residues. With 1 base clipped from V and 11 bases from J, the junction kept 8 bases outside the gene matches. The CDR3 reads CASSLFLGTGEEYF. In DNA, the CDR3 is TGTGCCAGCAGTTTATTCTTAGGGACAGGGGAGGAGTACTTC.

The gene calls are TRBV7-8 and TRBJ2-1; D call uncertain. CDR1 and CDR2 (germline): SGHVS, FQNEAQ. The CDR3 length is 17 residues. The V and J ends lost 1 base and 7 bases respectively, with 20 bases between them. CDR3: CASSLDFRQPSKNEQFF. The CDR3 coding sequence is TGTGCCAGCAGCTTAGATTTCCGGCAGCCGTCTAAAAATGAGCAGTTCTTC.

This clonotype was seen ten or more times. The chain links TRBV3-1 to TRBJ1-1, with unresolved D. CDR1 is LGHDT and CDR2 is YNNKEL in the germline V gene (reference sequence). The V end was cut by 3 bases, the J end by 1 base, with 9 bases between. The CDR3 runs 14 residues. CDR3 amino acids: CASSQPMGNTEAFF. The CDR3, as DNA: TGTGCCAGCAGCCAGCCCATGGGGAACACTGAAGCTTTCTTT.

The genes are TRBV19 and TRBJ2-3, with unresolved D. Trimming removed 3 bases at V and 1 base at J, with 14 bases between. Germline V lookup: CDR1 LNHDA, CDR2 SQIVND (reference sequence). The CDR3 has 16 residues. CDR3 protein: CASSMIWARRTDTQYF. The CDR3 DNA is TGTGCCAGTAGTATGATCTGGGCCCGCCGCACAGATACGCAGTATTTT.

This clonotype was counted ten times or more. The CDR3: CSARQGARETQYF. CDR3 DNA sequence: TGCAGTGCCCGACAGGGGGCGAGAGAGACCCAGTACTTC. The V gene is TRBV20-1, the J gene TRBJ2-5, with 10 bases matching TRBD1. With V trimmed by 6 bases and J by 4 bases, 5 bases remained unmatched. The CDR3 contains 13 residues. Germline V CDR1 and CDR2: DFQATT, SNEGSKA (reference sequence).

V is TRBV20-1 and J is TRBJ1-5; 7 bases match TRBD1. The CDR3 loop spans 12 amino acids. After removal of 7 bases from V and 5 bases from J, the junction contained 5 bases not matched to a gene. The germline gives CDR1 DFQATT, CDR2 SNEGSKA (reference sequence). The CDR3 region is CSVPTGDQPQHF. In DNA, the CDR3 is TGCAGTGTGCCCACAGGGGATCAGCCCCAGCATTTT.

The sample holds many counts of this clonotype. This chain's CDR3 is CASSYSRSSSYNEQFF. CDR3 bases: TGTGCCAGCAGTTACTCCCGGAGTAGCTCCTACAATGAGCAGTTCTTC. The chain uses TRBV6-5 and TRBJ2-1; D unclear. This CDR3 is 16 amino acids long. The ends were cut back, 0 bases at V and 0 bases at J, with 9 bases in the middle. The germline V gene has CDR1 MNHEY and CDR2 SVGAGI.

This clonotype showed up many times. This chain joins TRBV5-1 and TRBJ2-3, with 7 positions matching TRBD2. The CDR3 runs 17 residues. CDR1 and CDR2 (germline): SGHRS, YFSETQ. The ends lost 0 bases at V and 4 bases at J; junction bases unmatched: 11. This CDR3 reads CASSLAFFAGRPDTQYF. The CDR3 DNA reads as TGCGCCAGCAGCTTGGCCTTCTTCGCCGGGAGGCCAGATACGCAGTATTTT.

The CDR3 nucleotides are TGTGCCAGCTCACCACCGTTGGAGGTATATAGCGGGGATAGCACAGATACGCAGTATTTT. Residues: CASSPPLEVYSGDSTDTQYF. The gene calls are TRBV18 and TRBJ2-3; 8 bases are a match to TRBD2. The CDR3 extends over 20 amino acids. Trimming at V came to 0 bases and at J to 0 bases, leaving 14 bases not matched to a gene. Germline V gives CDR1 KGHSH, CDR2 LQKENI.

The CDR3 sequence: CASSSVGTGDEQYF. The DNA for the CDR3 is TGCGCCAGCAGCTCCGTCGGGACAGGGGACGAGCAGTACTTC. J is TRBJ2-7 and V is TRBV5-1; 10 nucleotides align to TRBD1. The ends lost 3 bases at V and 5 bases at J; junction bases unmatched: 5. Germline assignment: CDR1 SGHRS and CDR2 YFSETQ. The CDR3 covers 14 residues.

There are a few counts of this clonotype. This chain connects TRBV6-1 to TRBJ2-5, with 10 bases that match TRBD2. Germline CDR1 reads MNHNS; CDR2 reads SASEGT. With V trimmed by 5 bases and J by 3 bases, 9 bases remained unmatched. CDR3 size: 16 residues. CDR3 protein: CASSQLAGPIEETQYF. The CDR3 DNA is TGTGCCAGCAGTCAACTAGCGGGGCCGATTGAAGAGACCCAGTACTTC.